This note documents a single TCR beta chain sequence. This sample was included in a study of blood T cell repertoires in COVID-19. Profiled with immunoSEQ multiplex PCR; TCRdb holds only in-frame clones, not every one. The table lists roughly 320,000 clones, roughly 86% of them singletons, with about 1.2% in the top ten. Trimming shortened V by 5 bases and J by 3 bases, and 14 bases separated the two germline ends. The CDR3 sequence is 15 residues long. Germline V lookup: CDR1 SEHNR, CDR2 FQNEAQ (reference sequence). The clonotype comes from a man between 65 and 85 years old with acute or convalescent COVID-19. The chain couples TRBV7-9 to TRBJ1-5; a possible D gene is TRBD1 (5 bases). The sequenced sample was peripheral blood. CDR3 region: CASSPQPGPNQPQHF. CDR3 coding DNA: TGTGCCAGCAGCCCCCAGCCAGGGCCCAATCAGCCCCAGCATTTT.